The 5 T cell receptor beta chains presented below share a single source sample, sequenced in a study of read filtering for tumor transcriptome and immune sequencing. From 350 to 500 ng of RNA, a library with molecular barcoded alpha/delta and beta/gamma adaptors was made. TCRdb processed the reads anew with MiXCR; each CDR3 protein has one entry. The sample contains tens of thousands of distinct CDR3 sequences, roughly 21% of which appear only once. The sequenced material came from a population of CD138-negative cells sorted from bone marrow. Receptors were obtained from a donor aged 40 or over with multiple myeloma.

The chain has TRBV7-9 and TRBJ1-1; D might be TRBD1 (5 bases). CDR1 is SEHNR, CDR2 FQNEAQ, per germline (reference sequence). V was trimmed by 2 bases and J by 3 bases, leaving 10 bases between them. The CDR3 is 14 residues long. Here the CDR3 reads CASSLTREDTEAFF. The CDR3 bases are TGTGCCAGCAGCTTAACCAGGGAGGACACTGAAGCTTTCTTT.

The sample holds many counts of this clonotype. V gene TRBV29-1 combines with J gene TRBJ2-3; 11 nucleotides match TRBD1. Germline CDR1 and CDR2: SQVTM and ANQGSEA. This CDR3 is 14 amino acids long. J lost 4 bases, V lost 2 bases, and 2 bases had no gene match. DNA of the CDR3: TGCAGCGTTGAATGGACAGGGGGCTCAGATACGCAGTATTTT. Protein product: CSVEWTGGSDTQYF.

This clonotype was recorded at least ten times. At one of its ends the junction is not consistent with the germline gene, which may arise from a read error. V and J are TRBV4-1 and TRBJ2-6; no reliable D call. Germline lookup yields CDR1 MGHRA and CDR2 YSYEKL. The CDR3 is 17 amino acids. CDR3 nucleotide sequence: TGTGCCAGCAGCCGTTCCGACTTGTTATCTGGGGCCAACGTCCTGACTTTC. Its translation: CASSRSDLLSGANVLTF.

On this clonotype itself: A much larger clone lies a single base off, so this may be a read error. The gene calls are TRBV12-3 or TRBV12-4 and TRBJ1-6; D remains ambiguous. Between the trimmed V and J ends, which lost 5 bases and 7 bases, there was a span of 9 bases. The CDR3 is made up of 13 amino acids. CDR3 DNA: TGTGCCAGCAGTGTAGATCCGAATTCACCCCTCCACTTT. The encoded protein is CASSVDPNSPLHF.

This clonotype was observed at least ten times. The rearrangement uses TRBV7-2 and TRBJ2-5, with D maybe TRBD1 (6 bases). Germline CDR1 SGHTA, CDR2 FQGNSA. The CDR3 loop spans 13 amino acids. Trimming shortened V by 6 bases and J by 5 bases, and 13 bases separated the two germline ends. The CDR3 loop reads CASRPTGWETQYF. The CDR3 DNA is TGTGCCAGCAGACCAACAGGGTGGGAGACCCAGTACTTC.